The clone carrying this T cell receptor (beta chain) was counted a single time. The antigen is not known. The authors made TCR beta cDNA from 450 to 600 ng total RNA with a constant-region primer. Three rounds of nested multiplex PCR with slightly modified ARM-PCR produced TCR beta libraries. TRBV1-TRBV30 forward primers paired with a C-beta reverse primer drove the first two PCR rounds, roughly 9 cycles each. TCRdb itself ran the multiplex PCR reads through MiXCR, one entry per CDR3 protein. The data contain 250,000 to 400,000 distinct CDR3 sequences, roughly two thirds of them singletons. The entry originates in a study of tumor-infiltrating lymphocytes in primary liver carcinoma. Study context: All patients had surgically resected primary liver carcinoma. The five patients, who were men and women, ranged in age from 30 to 69 years. The study's findings and limits: Tumor region pairs overlapped more than did tumor-adjacent and tumor-blood pairs. Because of bulk unsorted sampling, CD4+ and CD8+ repertoires were not subjected to comparison.

They got blood RNA out of unsorted whole blood and also pulled out germline DNA. CDR3 length: 14 amino acids. V was pared by 6 bases and J by 5 bases, with 6 bases of the junction left unmatched. Per the germline V gene, CDR1 is LNHDA and CDR2 is SQIVND (reference sequence). The receptor comes from a man aged 40-55 years with primary liver carcinoma and hepatitis B virus infection. This rearrangement joins TRBV19 to TRBJ1-1; 10 positions match TRBD1. The sample comprised peripheral blood. The CDR3 reads CASSFGTGETEAFF. The CDR3 DNA reads as TGTGCCAGTAGCTTCGGGACAGGGGAAACTGAAGCTTTCTTT.